Below are 28 T cell receptor beta chains sequenced from a single sample in a study of blood T cell repertoires in COVID-19 (TCRdb year 2020). The library was made by the immunoSEQ multiplex PCR assay. This immuneACCESS table, as held by TCRdb, lists in-frame sequences with V and J called but not all clones. Of the missing ones, under half trace to an unresolved V gene in checked studies; the others have no known cause. For this sample there are over 100,000 clones; around 86% appear just once. Roughly 7.7% of the sample goes to the ten largest clones. The sequenced sample was peripheral blood. The origin of the receptors is a man aged 70 or older with acute or convalescent COVID-19.

The chain employs TRBV28 and TRBJ1-1; 8 bases align to TRBD1. Germline assignment: CDR1 MDHEN and CDR2 SYDVKM. This CDR3 has 15 amino acids. Trimming cost V 7 bases and J 1 base; bases outside gene matches: 8. The CDR3 here is CASIFTGQGNTEAFF. In nucleotides, the CDR3 is TGTGCCAGCATCTTTACTGGACAGGGGAACACTGAAGCTTTCTTT.

CDR3 loop: CASSYFRGSEKLFF. Here the CDR3 DNA reads TGTGCCAGCAGTTACTTCCGCGGGAGTGAAAAACTGTTTTTT. V is TRBV6-5 and J is TRBJ1-4; no definite D call. Trimming removed 1 base from V and 7 bases from J, with 10 bases in between. The CDR3 totals 14 residues. Germline loops: CDR1 MNHEY, CDR2 SVGAGI.

The chain carries TRBV29-1 and TRBJ2-1, with D possibly matching TRBD1 (6 bases). The ends were cut back, 6 bases at V and 4 bases at J, with 13 bases in the middle. This CDR3 has 13 residues. Germline CDR1 and CDR2: SQVTM and ANQGSEA. The CDR3 reads CSVIRDTYNEQFF. For the CDR3, the DNA is TGCAGCGTGATCCGGGACACATACAATGAGCAGTTCTTC.

V usage is TRBV5-1 and J usage is TRBJ2-2, with 9 positions matching TRBD1. Trimming took 7 bases from V and 5 from J; bases not matched to a gene: 12. This CDR3 has 16 amino acids. Germline lookup yields CDR1 SGHRS and CDR2 YFSETQ. The CDR3 sequence is CASVLTGQGPTGELFF. CDR3 in DNA: TGCGCCAGCGTCTTAACGGGACAGGGCCCTACCGGGGAGCTGTTTTTT.

This clone was detected only once. The CDR3 sequence: CASSLAQGRSTEAFF. The DNA of the CDR3 is TGCGCCAGCAGCTTGGCGCAGGGAAGAAGCACTGAAGCTTTCTTT. This chain links TRBV5-1 with TRBJ1-1; D possibly corresponds to TRBD1 (5 bases). Germline CDR1 reads SGHRS; CDR2 reads YFSETQ. V was clipped by 0 bases and J by 4 bases, with 13 bases between them. CDR3 length: 15 residues. Full variable domain (rest looked up from reference TRBV5-1 and TRBJ1-1): KAGVTQTPRYLIKTRGQQVTLSCSPISGHRSVSWYQQTPGQGLQFLFEYFSETQRNKGNFPGRFSGRQFSNSRSEMNVSTLELGDSALYLCASSLAQGRSTEAFFGQGTRLTVV.

This chain uses TRBV18 with TRBJ1-3, with TRBD1 identical over 7 bases. This CDR3 contains 16 residues. Germline loops: CDR1 KGHSH, CDR2 LQKENI. V dropped 5 bases and J dropped 0; count of bases not matched to a gene: 7. The CDR3 bases are TGTGCCAGCTCAACGACAGGGCTCGTCTCTGGAAACACCATATATTTT. Translated, it gives CASSTTGLVSGNTIYF.

The rearrangement uses TRBV28 and TRBJ2-7; D is undetermined. Trimming removed 7 bases at V and 7 bases at J, with 17 bases between. This CDR3 has 13 amino acids. CDR1 is MDHEN, CDR2 SYDVKM, per germline. The CDR3, as DNA: TGTGCCAGCACCTCCGCCCGGGTGGCGGAGCAGTACTTC. Amino acids: CASTSARVAEQYF.

The chain links TRBV12-3 or TRBV12-4 to TRBJ1-3, with D possibly matching TRBD1 (6 bases). CDR3 length: 13 residues. V was clipped by 4 bases and J by 6 bases, with 10 bases between them. CDR3: CASSWDNSNTIYF. CDR3 nucleotides: TGTGCCAGCAGTTGGGACAACTCAAACACCATATATTTT.

J is TRBJ2-5 and V is TRBV30, with D tentatively TRBD2 (6 bases). Germline V gives CDR1 GTSNPN, CDR2 SVGIG (reference sequence). V was clipped by 1 base and J by 2 bases, with 8 bases between them. The CDR3 spans 13 residues. The DNA of the CDR3 is TGTGCCTGGAGTGCCGGACTACAAGAGACCCAGTACTTC. Translating it yields CAWSAGLQETQYF.

To note about this clone: Germline is not matched at one junction end, which may reflect a read error. V gene TRBV30 combines with J gene TRBJ1-2; D may be TRBD1 (6 bases). CDR1 GTSNPN and CDR2 SVGIG come from the germline V gene (reference sequence). The CDR3 length is 13 residues. The CDR3 reads CAWCVGGAGGYTF. Here the CDR3 DNA reads TGTGCCTGGTGTGTGGGGGGGGCAGGTGGCTACACCTTC.

This rearrangement joins TRBV9 to TRBJ2-1; maybe TRBD2 (5 bases). Per germline, CDR1 SGDLS and CDR2 YYNGEE. The ends were cut back, 4 bases at V and 7 bases at J, with 24 bases in the middle. There are 17 residues in the CDR3. The chain's CDR3 is CASSPEARELGKNEQFF. CDR3 sequence (DNA): TGTGCCAGCAGCCCGGAGGCACGGGAATTGGGTAAGAATGAGCAGTTCTTC.

This chain uses TRBV4-1 with TRBJ2-1; TRBD2 aligns across 11 bases. This CDR3 spans 16 amino acids. V was clipped by 4 bases and J by 8 bases; unmatched bases: 10. The germline V gene encodes CDR1 MGHRA and CDR2 YSYEKL. The CDR3 is CASSLKVAGGFDEQFF. The CDR3 nucleotides are TGCGCCAGCAGCCTCAAAGTAGCGGGGGGGTTCGATGAGCAGTTCTTC.

Only a few counts were recorded for this clone. The chain recombines TRBV30 with TRBJ2-3, with D perhaps matching TRBD2 (6 bases). The CDR3 loop spans 15 amino acids. The germline gives CDR1 GTSNPN, CDR2 SVGIG (reference sequence). Deletions cut 0 bases from V and 3 bases from J, with 13 bases between. The CDR3 sequence: CAWSVPAGRTDTQYF. The CDR3 coding sequence is TGTGCCTGGAGTGTACCTGCGGGAAGGACAGATACGCAGTATTTT.

This chain uses TRBV5-4 with TRBJ2-1; 8 nucleotides match TRBD2. The germline V gene has CDR1 SGHNT and CDR2 YYREEE (reference sequence). The CDR3 contains 15 residues. The junction had 5 bases not matched to a gene; V was cut back by 6 bases and J by 0 bases. CDR3 nucleotides: TGTGCCAGCACGTCGGGAGGGAGCTCCTACAATGAGCAGTTCTTC. Amino acid sequence: CASTSGGSSYNEQFF.

The V call is TRBV19, the J call TRBJ2-7; 9 positions agree with TRBD2. CDR1 and CDR2 from the germline V gene are LNHDA and SQIVND (reference sequence). Losses at the gene ends were 8 bases for V and 0 bases for J; bases not matched to a gene: 2. The CDR3 extends over 13 amino acids. The CDR3, as DNA: TGTGCCAGTGGACTAGCGAGCTCCTACGAGCAGTACTTC. This gives the protein CASGLASSYEQYF.

V gene TRBV6-6 combines with J gene TRBJ1-2, with D unresolved. Germline-derived CDR1 and CDR2 are MNHNY and SVGAGI (reference sequence). The CDR3 loop spans 11 amino acids. V lost 2 bases, J lost 4 bases, and 2 bases lay in between. The CDR3 loop reads CASSYLYGYTF. CDR3 DNA sequence: TGTGCCAGCAGTTACCTCTATGGCTACACCTTC.

In its sample, this clone was seen once. The V gene is TRBV28, the J gene TRBJ1-1; D remains unclear. Germline CDR1 reads MDHEN; CDR2 reads SYDVKM. This CDR3 has 10 residues. The CDR3 here is CVFQNTEAFF. The CDR3 nucleotides are TGTGTGTTCCAGAACACTGAAGCTTTCTTT.

The CDR3 spells CASSLTSGRVTGELFF. Here the CDR3 DNA reads TGTGCCAGCAGTTTGACTAGCGGGAGAGTGACCGGGGAGCTGTTTTTT. This chain links TRBV27 with TRBJ2-2, with 12 positions matching TRBD2. Germline CDR1 is MNHEY and CDR2 is SMNVEV (reference sequence). The CDR3 is 16 residues long. V shed 3 bases and J 5 bases; nucleotides not matched to a gene: 4.

The chain employs TRBV19 and TRBJ1-5, with D unclear. Looked up from germline, CDR1 is LNHDA and CDR2 is SQIVND (reference sequence). This CDR3 comprises 13 residues. The V gene lost 5 bases and the J gene lost 4 bases, with 9 bases spanning the gap. The CDR3 DNA is TGTGCCAGTAGTGACAACAGAAATCAGCCCCAGCATTTT. Amino acids: CASSDNRNQPQHF.

The V gene is TRBV5-1, the J gene TRBJ1-2, with 8 bases that match TRBD1. The CDR3 is 13 residues long. Trimming at V came to 4 bases and at J to 8 bases, leaving 7 bases not matched to a gene. Germline lookup yields CDR1 SGHRS and CDR2 YFSETQ. In DNA form, the CDR3 reads TGCGCCAGCAGCCCCCAGGGGGCCGGCGGCTACACCTTC. Protein: CASSPQGAGGYTF.

This clone was seen a handful of times. V and J are TRBV5-1 and TRBJ1-5; possible D gene TRBD1, 6 bases. V shed 4 bases and J shed 2 bases, with 13 bases lying between them. Germline lookup yields CDR1 SGHRS and CDR2 YFSETQ. The CDR3 totals 15 residues. The CDR3 bases are TGCGCCAGCAGCCTGGAAGGACAGCGCAATCAGCCCCAGCATTTT. This encodes CASSLEGQRNQPQHF.

V is TRBV29-1 and J is TRBJ1-3, with a weak D call TRBD1 (5 bases). The CDR3 loop spans 14 amino acids. The germline gives CDR1 SQVTM, CDR2 ANQGSEA. V lost 2 bases and J lost 0, with 8 bases in between. CDR3 DNA sequence: TGCAGCGTTGAACAGGGAAACTCTGGAAACACCATATATTTT. Translating gives CSVEQGNSGNTIYF.

The V gene is TRBV7-9, the J gene TRBJ2-3; D ambiguous. CDR3 length: 13 residues. V lost 3 bases and J lost 1, with 5 bases in between. Germline V lookup: CDR1 SEHNR, CDR2 FQNEAQ (reference sequence). For the CDR3, the DNA is TGTGCCAGCAGCTTTACAGGCACAGATACGCAGTATTTT. It encodes CASSFTGTDTQYF.

This chain uses TRBV28 with TRBJ2-1; D remains ambiguous. The V and J ends lost 1 base and 7 bases respectively, with 11 bases between them. Germline V gene lookup returns CDR1 MDHEN and CDR2 SYDVKM. This CDR3 has 14 amino acids. CDR3 nucleotides: TGTGCCAGCAGTTTATTGCAGACTGGAAATGAGCAGTTCTTC. As protein: CASSLLQTGNEQFF.

The CDR3 region is CASRTGLVGYTF. Written as DNA, the CDR3 is TGTGCCAGCAGGACAGGGCTGGTTGGCTACACCTTC. The gene calls are TRBV6-6 and TRBJ1-2, with 7 bases that match TRBD1. Germline lookup yields CDR1 MNHNY and CDR2 SVGAGI (reference sequence). The J segment lost 7 bases and the V segment lost 6 bases, leaving 5 bases of the junction unmatched. The CDR3 is 12 amino acids.

The chain carries TRBV30 and TRBJ2-3; D tentatively reads TRBD1 or TRBD2 (5 bases each). The CDR3 totals 14 residues. Germline V gene lookup returns CDR1 GTSNPN and CDR2 SVGIG (reference sequence). V was clipped by 5 bases and J by 5 bases, with 17 bases between them. The CDR3 region is CAWGGAPRGDTQYF. The CDR3 DNA follows: TGTGCCTGGGGTGGGGCTCCCCGGGGAGATACGCAGTATTTT.

A few counts support this clone. The chain joins TRBV5-1 to TRBJ1-2; D is unresolved. V gave up 0 bases and J gave up 2 bases, with 14 bases separating them. CDR3 length: 16 amino acids. Germline-derived CDR1 and CDR2 are SGHRS and YFSETQ. The CDR3 loop reads CASSLALTGSNYGYTF. CDR3 DNA: TGCGCCAGCAGCTTGGCCCTGACTGGTTCCAACTATGGCTACACCTTC.

The CDR3, as DNA: TGTGCCAGTAGCCCGGACAGGGGAGGGAATTATGGCTACACCTTC. Protein product: CASSPDRGGNYGYTF. The V gene is TRBV19, the J gene TRBJ1-2, with TRBD1 matching over 9 bases. The CDR3 has 15 amino acids. The J segment lost 5 bases and the V segment lost 6 bases, leaving 10 bases of the junction unmatched. Germline CDR1 and CDR2: LNHDA and SQIVND (reference sequence).